This record concerns one T cell receptor (beta chain) sequence. The antigen is not known. Extraction of total RNA produced a minimum of 5 micrograms from each sample. Deletions cut 10 bases from V and 6 bases from J, with 19 bases between. Germline V gene sequence: CDR1 LGHNT, CDR2 FRNRAP. The CDR3 consists of 14 residues. This sample stems from a study of blood T cells in healthy people across ages. General study results and limits: Greater diversity and more naive CD4+ cells were seen in long-lived donors than in aged donors.

A sample-barcoded 5' primer and a J-beta primer mix were used in a second PCR of roughly 7 to 11 cycles. TCRdb reprocessed the 5' RACE reads with MiXCR, giving one entry per CDR3 protein. This table has around 1,100,000 distinct CDR3 sequences, 30% to 40% appearing once. This clonotype was obtained from a man aged 18 to 30 in good health. The V call is TRBV12-5, the J call TRBJ2-1, with a tentative D call TRBD2 (7 bases). The material sequenced was blood. The CDR3 protein is CATLAGARCNEQFF. DNA for the CDR3: TGTGCTACCCTTGCGGGGGCGCGATGCAATGAGCAGTTCTTC.